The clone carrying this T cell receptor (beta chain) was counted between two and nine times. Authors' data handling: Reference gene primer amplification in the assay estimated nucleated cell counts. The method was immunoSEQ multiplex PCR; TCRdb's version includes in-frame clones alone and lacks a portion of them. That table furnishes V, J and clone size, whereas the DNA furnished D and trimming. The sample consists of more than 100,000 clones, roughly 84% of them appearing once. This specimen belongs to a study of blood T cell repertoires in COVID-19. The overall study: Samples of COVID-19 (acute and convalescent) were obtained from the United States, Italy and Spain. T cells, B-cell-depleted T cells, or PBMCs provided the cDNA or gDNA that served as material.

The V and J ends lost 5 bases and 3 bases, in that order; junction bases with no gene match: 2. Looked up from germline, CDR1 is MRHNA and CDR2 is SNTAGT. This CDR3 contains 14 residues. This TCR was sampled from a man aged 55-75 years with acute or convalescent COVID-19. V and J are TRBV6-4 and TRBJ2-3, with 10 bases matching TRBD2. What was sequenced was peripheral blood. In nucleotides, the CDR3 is TGTGCCAGCAGTCTAGCGGGGGAAACAGATACGCAGTATTTT. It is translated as CASSLAGETDTQYF.